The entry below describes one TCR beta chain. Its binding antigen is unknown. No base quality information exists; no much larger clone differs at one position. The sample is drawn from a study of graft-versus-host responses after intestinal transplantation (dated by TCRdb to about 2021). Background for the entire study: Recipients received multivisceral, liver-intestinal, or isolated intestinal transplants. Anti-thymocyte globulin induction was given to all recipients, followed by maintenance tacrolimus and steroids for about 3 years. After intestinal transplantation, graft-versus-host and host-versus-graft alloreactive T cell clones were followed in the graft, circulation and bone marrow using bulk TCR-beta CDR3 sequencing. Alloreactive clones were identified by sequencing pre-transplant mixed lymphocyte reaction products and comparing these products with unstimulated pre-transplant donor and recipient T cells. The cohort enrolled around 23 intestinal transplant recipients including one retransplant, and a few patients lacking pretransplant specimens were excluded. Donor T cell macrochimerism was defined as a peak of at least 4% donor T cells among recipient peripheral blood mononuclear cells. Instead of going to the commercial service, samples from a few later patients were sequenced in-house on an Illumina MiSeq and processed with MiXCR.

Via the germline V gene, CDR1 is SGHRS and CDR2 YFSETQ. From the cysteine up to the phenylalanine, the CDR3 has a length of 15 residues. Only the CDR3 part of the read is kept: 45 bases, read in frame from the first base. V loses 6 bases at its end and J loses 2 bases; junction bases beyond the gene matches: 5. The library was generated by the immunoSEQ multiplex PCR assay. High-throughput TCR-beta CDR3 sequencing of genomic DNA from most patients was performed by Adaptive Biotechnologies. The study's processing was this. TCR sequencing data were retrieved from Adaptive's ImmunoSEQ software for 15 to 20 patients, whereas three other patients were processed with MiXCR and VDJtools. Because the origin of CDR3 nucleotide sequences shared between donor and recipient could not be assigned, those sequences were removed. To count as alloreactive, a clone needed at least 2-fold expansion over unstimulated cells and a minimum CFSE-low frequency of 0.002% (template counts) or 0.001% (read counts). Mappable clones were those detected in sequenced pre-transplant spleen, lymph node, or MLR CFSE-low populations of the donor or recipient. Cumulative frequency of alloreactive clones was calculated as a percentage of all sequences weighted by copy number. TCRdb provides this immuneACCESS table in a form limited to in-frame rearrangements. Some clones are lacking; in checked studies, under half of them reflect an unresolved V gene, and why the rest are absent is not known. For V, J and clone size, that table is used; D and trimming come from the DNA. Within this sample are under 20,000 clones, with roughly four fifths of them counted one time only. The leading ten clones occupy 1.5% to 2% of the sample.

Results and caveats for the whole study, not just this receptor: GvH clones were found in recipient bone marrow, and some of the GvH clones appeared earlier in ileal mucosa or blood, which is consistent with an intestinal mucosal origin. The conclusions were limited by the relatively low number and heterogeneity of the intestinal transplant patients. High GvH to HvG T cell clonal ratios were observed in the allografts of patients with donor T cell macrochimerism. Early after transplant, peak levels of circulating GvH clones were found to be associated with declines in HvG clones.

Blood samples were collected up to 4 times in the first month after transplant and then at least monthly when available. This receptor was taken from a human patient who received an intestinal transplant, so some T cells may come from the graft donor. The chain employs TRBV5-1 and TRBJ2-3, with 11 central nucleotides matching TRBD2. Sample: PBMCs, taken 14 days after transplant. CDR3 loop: CASKNSGGATDTQYF. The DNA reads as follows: TGCGCCAGCAAAAATAGCGGGGGGGCCACAGATACGCAGTATTTT.